The present TCR beta chain was sequenced within a study of blood T cells in healthy people across ages. Points from the study as a whole: Naive T cell percentage showed a strong correlation with the diversity of TCR beta. The diversity estimates, figures obtained from one million T cells, were considered underestimates.

After removal of 10 bases from V and 6 bases from J, the junction contained 5 bases not matched to a gene. Germline loops: CDR1 ENHRY, CDR2 SYGVKD. The CDR3 extends over 13 amino acids. In the case of this clonotype: Its matching antigen is unknown.

The use of a sample-barcoded 5' primer and a J-beta primer mix characterized a second PCR of roughly 6 to 11 cycles. A minimum of 3 million CDR3-containing paired-end reads was obtained for each sample. Each CDR3 protein is one row after TCRdb ran MiXCR on the 5' RACE reads. The table has around 850,000 distinct CDR3 sequences, about 34% seen once. V and J are TRBV10-3 and TRBJ2-3, with 12 bases aligning to TRBD2. Sequenced sample: blood. The clonotype comes from a young man in good health. CDR3: CATWTSGVDTQYF. CDR3 nucleotide sequence: TGTGCCACCTGGACTAGCGGGGTGGATACGCAGTATTTT.